This T cell receptor (beta chain) was sequenced during a study of blood T cell repertoires in COVID-19. Across the whole study: The United States, Italy and Spain provided the acute and convalescent COVID-19 samples.

From germline, CDR1 is ENHRY and CDR2 SYGVKD. Deletions cut 3 bases from V and 0 bases from J, with 13 bases between. The CDR3 is 16 residues long. Per the study methods: Cell counts per sample came from amplifying reference gene primers. TCRdb's table, derived via immunoSEQ multiplex PCR, lists solely in-frame clones and lacks some. V, J and clone size reflect that table, while D and trimming were determined from the DNA. The sample has roughly 97,000 clones, roughly 89% seen once. The material sequenced was peripheral blood. This receptor was identified in a human donor in a cohort sampled during active COVID-19. The J gene is TRBJ2-3, the V gene TRBV10-3; D not resolved. CDR3 in DNA: TGTGCCATCAGTGATAATTGGGCAGGTAGCACAGATACGCAGTATTTT. It codes for CAISDNWAGSTDTQYF.